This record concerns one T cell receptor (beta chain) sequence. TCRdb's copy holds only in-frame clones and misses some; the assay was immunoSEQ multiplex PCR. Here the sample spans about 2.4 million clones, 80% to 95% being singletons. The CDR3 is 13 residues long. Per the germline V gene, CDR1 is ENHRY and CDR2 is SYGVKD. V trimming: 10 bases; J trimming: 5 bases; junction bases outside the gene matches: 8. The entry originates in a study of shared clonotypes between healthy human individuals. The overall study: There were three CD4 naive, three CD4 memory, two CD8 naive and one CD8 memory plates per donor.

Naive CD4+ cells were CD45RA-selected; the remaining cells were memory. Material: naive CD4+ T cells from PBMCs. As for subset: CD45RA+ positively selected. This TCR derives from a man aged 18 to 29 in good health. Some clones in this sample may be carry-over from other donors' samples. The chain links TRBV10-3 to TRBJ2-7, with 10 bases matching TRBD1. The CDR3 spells CATEGQGYHEQYF. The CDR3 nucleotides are TGTGCCACAGAGGGACAGGGGTACCACGAGCAGTACTTC.